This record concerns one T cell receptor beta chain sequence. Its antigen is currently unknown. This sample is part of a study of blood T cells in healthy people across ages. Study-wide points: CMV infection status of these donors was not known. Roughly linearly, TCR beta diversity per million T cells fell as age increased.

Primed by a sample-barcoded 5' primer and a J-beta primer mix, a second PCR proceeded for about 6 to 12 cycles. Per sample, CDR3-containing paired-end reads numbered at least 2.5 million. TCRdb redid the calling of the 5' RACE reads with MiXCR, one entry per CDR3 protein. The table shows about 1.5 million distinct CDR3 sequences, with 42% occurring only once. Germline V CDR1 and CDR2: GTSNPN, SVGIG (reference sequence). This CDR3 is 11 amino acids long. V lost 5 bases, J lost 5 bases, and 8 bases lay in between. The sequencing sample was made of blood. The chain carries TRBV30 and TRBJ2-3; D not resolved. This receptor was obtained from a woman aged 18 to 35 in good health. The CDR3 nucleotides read TGTGCCTGGTCGATATTAGATACGCAGTATTTT. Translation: CAWSILDTQYF. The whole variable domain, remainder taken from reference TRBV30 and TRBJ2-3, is SQTIHQWPATLVQPVGSPLSLECTVEGTSNPNLYWYRQAAGRGLQLLFYSVGIGQISSEVPQNLSASRPQDRQFILSSKKLLLSDSGFYLCAWSILDTQYFGPGTRLTVL.